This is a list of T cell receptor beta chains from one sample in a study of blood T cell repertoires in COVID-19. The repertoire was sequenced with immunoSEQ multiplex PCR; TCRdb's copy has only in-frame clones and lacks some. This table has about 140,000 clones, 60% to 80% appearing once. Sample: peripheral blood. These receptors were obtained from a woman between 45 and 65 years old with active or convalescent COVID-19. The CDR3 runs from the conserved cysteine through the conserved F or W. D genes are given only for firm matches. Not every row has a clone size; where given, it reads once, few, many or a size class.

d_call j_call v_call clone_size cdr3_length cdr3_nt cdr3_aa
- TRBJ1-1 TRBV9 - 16 TGTGCCAGCAGCGGAGGAGTCCCGACAGGGAACACTGAAGCTTTCTTT CASSGGVPTGNTEAFF
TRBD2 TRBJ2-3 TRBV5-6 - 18 TGTGCCAGCAGCTTGTATGGACTAGCGGGAGGTGGGACAGATACGCAGTATTTT CASSLYGLAGGGTDTQYF
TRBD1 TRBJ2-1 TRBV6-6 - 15 TGTGCCAGCAGTTACGAGACAGGGAGATACAATGAGCAGTTCTTC CASSYETGRYNEQFF
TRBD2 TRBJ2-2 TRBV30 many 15 TGTGCCTGGACCGCTAGCGGGAGGGCCATCGGGGAGCTGTTTTTT CAWTASGRAIGELFF
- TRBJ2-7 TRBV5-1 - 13 TGCGCCAGCAGCTTAACAGTGGCCTACGAGCAGTACTTC CASSLTVAYEQYF
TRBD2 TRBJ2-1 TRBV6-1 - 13 TGTGCCAGCAGTACTAGCGGGAAGCATGAGCAGTTCTTC CASSTSGKHEQFF
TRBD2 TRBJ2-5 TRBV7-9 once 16 TGTGCCAGCAGCCTTTTAGTTGGCGGGAGACGGGAGACCCAGTACTTC CASSLLVGGRRETQYF
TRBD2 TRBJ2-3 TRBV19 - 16 TGTGCCAGTAGTATATATAGCGGGAGGGCCGCAGATACGCAGTATTTT CASSIYSGRAADTQYF
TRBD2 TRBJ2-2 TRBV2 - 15 TGTGCCAGCAGAGTACTAGCGGAAGACACCGGGGAGCTGTTTTTT CASRVLAEDTGELFF
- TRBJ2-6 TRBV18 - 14 TGTGCCAGCTCCGACAGTTCTGGGGCCAACGTCCTGACTTTC CASSDSSGANVLTF
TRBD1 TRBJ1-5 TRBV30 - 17 TGTGCCTGGAGTGCGATTTTGGGACAGGGGTTCAATCAGCCCCAGCATTTT CAWSAILGQGFNQPQHF
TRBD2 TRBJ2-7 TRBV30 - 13 TGTGCCAGCCTTGGTGCGGGGGGATTCGAGCAGTACTTC CASLGAGGFEQYF
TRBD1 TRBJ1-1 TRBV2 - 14 TGTGCCAGCAGATACCGGGACAGGAACACTGAAGCTTTCTTT CASRYRDRNTEAFF
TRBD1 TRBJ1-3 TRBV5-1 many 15 TGCGCCAGCAGCCGGTCGGGGACAGATGGAAACACCATATATTTT CASSRSGTDGNTIYF
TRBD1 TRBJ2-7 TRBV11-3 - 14 TGTGCCAGCAGCTTAAGACAGGGGGCGAACGAGCAGTACTTC CASSLRQGANEQYF
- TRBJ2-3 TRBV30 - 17 TGTGCCTGGAGTCGACGCGGGGCGGTATCCGGCACAGATACGCAGTATTTT CAWSRRGAVSGTDTQYF
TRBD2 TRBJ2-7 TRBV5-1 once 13 TGCGCCAGCAGAACTAGCGGGAGTTACGAGCAGTACTTC CASRTSGSYEQYF
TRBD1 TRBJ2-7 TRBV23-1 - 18 TGCGCCAGCAGTCTCCGGGACAGGGGGCAGCCAGGGCCCTACGAGCAGTACTTC CASSLRDRGQPGPYEQYF
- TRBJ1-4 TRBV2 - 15 TGTGCCAGCAGTGAACGGCAGGGAAGGACTGAAAAACTGTTTTTT CASSERQGRTEKLFF
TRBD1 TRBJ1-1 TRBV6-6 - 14 TGTGCCAGCAGTTGGACAGGGACTAACACTGAAGCTTTCTTT CASSWTGTNTEAFF
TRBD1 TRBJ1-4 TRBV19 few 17 TGTGCCAGTAGTATGCGAACAGGGGACACAACTAATGAAAAACTGTTTTTT CASSMRTGDTTNEKLFF
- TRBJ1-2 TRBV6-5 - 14 TGTGCCAGCGTACCGACGAGGGATCAGCTTGGCTACACCTTC CASVPTRDQLGYTF
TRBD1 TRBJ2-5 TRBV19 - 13 TGTGCCAGTAGTACCGGGACAGCAGAGACCCAGTACTTC CASSTGTAETQYF
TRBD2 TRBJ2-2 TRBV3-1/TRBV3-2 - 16 TGTGCCAGCAGCCAGGGACTAGCGGGGGGGACCGGGGAGCTGTTTTTT CASSQGLAGGTGELFF